This TCR beta chain derives from a study of blood T cell repertoires in COVID-19. The overall study: There were acute and convalescent COVID-19 samples, and they came from the United States, Italy and Spain. The analysed material was cDNA or gDNA that came from T cells, B-cell-depleted T cells, or PBMCs.

Original processing methods: Reference gene primer amplification gave nucleated cell count estimates. The assay was immunoSEQ multiplex PCR, and TCRdb's table has in-frame clones only and misses some. The DNA was the basis for D and trimming; V, J and clone size are from that table. The table lists approximately 210,000 clones, around 84% of them singletons. This clone was seen only a few times. This TCR came from a man aged 25 to 40 with active or convalescent COVID-19. The sample taken for sequencing was peripheral blood.

The CDR3 reads CASSSSDRDNEQYF. The DNA of the CDR3 is TGTGCCAGCAGCTCCTCGGACAGGGACAACGAGCAGTACTTC. The gene calls are TRBV9 and TRBJ2-7; 8 bases align to TRBD1. Germline trimming cut 4 bases from V and 5 bases from J; bases unmatched to any gene: 8. The CDR3 spans 14 residues. The germline V gene has CDR1 SGDLS and CDR2 YYNGEE.